The TCR beta chain under discussion was sequenced for a study of beta chain features in type 1 diabetes. Whole-study results and caveats: The study found moderately but significantly shorter TCRB CDR3s in all four CD4+ subsets of Type 1 diabetes patients.

Reverse transcription of all isolated RNA meant that expressed TCRB transcripts were sequenced. The table came from immunoSEQ multiplex PCR; TCRdb's copy has only in-frame clones and leaves some out. This sample has 100,000 to 150,000 clones; 15% to 20% occur once, and the top ten carry around 2.6%. Sorting with CD45RO/CCR7/CD25/CD127/CD95/CD27 yielded naive, central memory, regulatory and stem-like memory CD4+ cells. Turning to this clone: Its matching antigen is unknown.

Sequenced sample: central memory CD4+ T cells from blood. The sequence was collected from a man aged 18 to 29 with type 1 diabetes.

The CDR3 sequence: CASIPTGLAGEGNEQFF. The CDR3 DNA reads TGTGCCAGCATCCCGACGGGACTAGCGGGAGAAGGGAATGAGCAGTTCTTC. J is TRBJ2-1 and V is TRBV25-1, with 14 bases aligning to TRBD2. The CDR3 extends over 17 amino acids. V shed 7 bases, J shed 7 bases, and the junction held 12 bases outside the gene matches. Per the germline V gene, CDR1 is MGHDK and CDR2 is SYGVNS.